A selection of T cell receptor beta chains follows, all from one sample in a study of shared clonotypes between healthy human individuals. Only in-frame clones appear in the TCRdb table, and some are missing; sequencing was by immunoSEQ multiplex PCR. The data contain around 1.9 million clones, about 92% of them singletons. The sample comprised naive CD8+ T cells from PBMCs. These receptors all stem from a man aged 18 to 29 in good health. Some clones in this sample may be carry-over from other donors' samples. Both conserved end residues are part of each CDR3. D genes are given only for firm matches. Expanded clones get a size class; other rows say once, few or many, or leave the size out.

NA	TRBJ2-7	NA	TRBV2	CASSGTGLGEQYF	TGTGCCAGCAGCGGAACAGGGTTGGGCGAGCAGTACTTC
NA	TRBJ1-1	NA	TRBV7-2	CASSFLGWNTEAFF	TGTGCCAGCAGCTTCCTAGGCTGGAACACTGAAGCTTTCTTT
NA	TRBJ2-7	NA	TRBV27	CASSLAGGASEQYF	TGTGCCAGCAGTTTAGCTGGGGGGGCGTCCGAGCAGTACTTC
NA	TRBJ2-3	NA	TRBV10-1	CASSEFFSSTDTQYF	TGCGCCAGCAGTGAGTTCTTCTCTAGCACAGATACGCAGTATTTT
TRBD1	TRBJ2-6	NA	TRBV9	CASDRGSGANVLTF	TGTGCCAGCGACAGGGGGTCTGGGGCCAACGTCCTGACTTTC
NA	TRBJ1-1	NA	TRBV5-4	CASSLRLPGARRDTEAFF	TGTGCCAGCAGCCTCCGACTCCCCGGTGCTCGTAGAGACACTGAAGCTTTCTTT
TRBD1	TRBJ2-7	NA	TRBV6-5	CASSYVGQGSYEQYF	TGTGCCAGCAGTTACGTAGGACAGGGGTCCTACGAGCAGTACTTC
NA	TRBJ2-3	few	TRBV7-9	CATRGAVRTDTQYF	TGTGCCACCCGGGGGGCGGTACGCACAGATACGCAGTATTTT
NA	TRBJ2-1	NA	TRBV18	CASSPRARGPYNEQFF	TGTGCCAGCTCACCACGGGCGCGGGGACCCTACAATGAGCAGTTCTTC
NA	TRBJ2-1	NA	TRBV27	CASSPSVDEQFF	TGTGCCAGCAGTCCATCGGTCGATGAGCAGTTCTTC
TRBD2	TRBJ2-7	NA	TRBV4-3	CASSQDWPSGRSGGSEQYF	TGCGCCAGCAGCCAAGATTGGCCTAGCGGGAGGTCCGGGGGTTCCGAGCAGTACTTC
TRBD1	TRBJ1-1	once	TRBV7-8	CASSLVNRGTEAFF	TGTGCCAGCAGCTTAGTAAACAGGGGGACTGAAGCTTTCTTT
NA	TRBJ2-2	NA	TRBV7-9	CASSWDWRPGELFF	TGTGCCAGCAGCTGGGACTGGCGTCCCGGGGAGCTGTTTTTT
NA	TRBJ1-2	NA	TRBV12-5	CASGSVGPPIYGYTF	TGTGCTAGTGGTTCGGTGGGGCCGCCAATTTATGGCTACACCTTC
TRBD1	TRBJ2-7	once	TRBV7-8	CASSSRDRTSYEQYF	TGTGCCAGCAGCAGCAGGGACAGGACTTCCTACGAGCAGTACTTC
NA	TRBJ2-3	NA	TRBV4-1	CASSSGTSTDTQYF	TGCGCCAGCAGCTCCGGGACTAGCACAGATACGCAGTATTTT
TRBD1	TRBJ1-1	NA	TRBV5-1	CASSQVNSGGAGWTEAFF	TGCGCCAGCAGCCAAGTCAATTCAGGGGGCGCGGGATGGACTGAAGCTTTCTTT
TRBD2	TRBJ2-1	NA	TRBV29-1	CSVVGLAEAGRYNEQFF	TGCAGCGTTGTAGGTCTAGCGGAAGCGGGTAGATACAATGAGCAGTTCTTC
NA	TRBJ2-7	NA	TRBV2	CASSGSGPGEQYF	TGTGCCAGCAGTGGTTCGGGGCCGGGGGAGCAGTACTTC
NA	TRBJ2-5	NA	TRBV28	CASSFTASQETQYF	TGTGCCAGCAGTTTTACAGCTTCCCAAGAGACCCAGTACTTC
NA	TRBJ2-7	NA	TRBV6-1	CASSEGDTSYEQYF	TGTGCCAGCAGTGAAGGGGACACCTCCTACGAGCAGTACTTC
NA	TRBJ1-1	few	TRBV12-5	CASAGLDTEAFF	TGTGCTAGTGCGGGGCTTGACACTGAAGCTTTCTTT
NA	TRBJ2-1	NA	TRBV10-1	CASSERGIGINNEQFF	TGCGCCAGCAGTGAGAGAGGGATAGGAATTAACAATGAGCAGTTCTTC
NA	TRBJ2-1	NA	TRBV9	CASSDGSPYNEQFF	TGTGCCAGCAGCGACGGGAGCCCTTACAATGAGCAGTTCTTC
TRBD1	TRBJ1-2	NA	TRBV28	CASSLEGTGHGYTF	TGTGCCAGCAGTTTAGAAGGGACAGGGCATGGCTACACCTTC
TRBD1	TRBJ1-2	once	TRBV28	CASNRRQGADYGYTF	TGTGCCAGCAATCGTCGACAGGGGGCAGACTATGGCTACACCTTC
TRBD2	TRBJ2-3	NA	TRBV13	CASSYKREWGTDTQYF	TGTGCCAGCAGCTACAAGCGGGAGTGGGGCACAGATACGCAGTATTTT
NA	TRBJ2-1	NA	TRBV7-9	CASSLVPVVSRLLYNEQFF	TGTGCCAGCAGCTTAGTCCCGGTAGTATCAAGATTACTATACAATGAGCAGTTCTTC
NA	TRBJ2-5	NA	TRBV13	CASSPKETQYF	TGTGCCAGCAGCCCGAAAGAGACCCAGTACTTC
NA	TRBJ1-1	once	TRBV6-1	CASSPFQLMNTEAFF	TGTGCCAGCAGCCCCTTCCAGCTGATGAACACTGAAGCTTTCTTT
NA	TRBJ2-2	NA	TRBV7-2	CASSLAWRSLGAAGNTGELFF	TGTGCCAGCAGCTTAGCCTGGAGGTCCCTCGGGGCGGCCGGGAACACCGGGGAGCTGTTTTTT
TRBD2	TRBJ2-1	NA	TRBV6-1	CASSEGLASYNEQFF	TGTGCCAGCAGTGAGGGACTAGCGAGCTACAATGAGCAGTTCTTC
NA	TRBJ1-1	few	TRBV29-1	CSGEVSEGAFF	TGCAGCGGCGAGGTCTCCGAGGGAGCTTTCTTT
NA	TRBJ1-1	NA	TRBV19	CASTSPVYTEAFF	TGTGCCAGTACCTCCCCGGTGTACACTGAAGCTTTCTTT
TRBD1	TRBJ2-3	NA	TRBV5-1	CASLQGLFGTDTQYF	TGCGCCAGCTTACAGGGGCTTTTTGGCACAGATACGCAGTATTTT
NA	TRBJ2-1	NA	TRBV27	CASSLDREWIANEQFF	TGTGCCAGCAGTTTAGACCGGGAGTGGATCGCCAATGAGCAGTTCTTC
NA	TRBJ2-3	NA	TRBV27	CASSPQVLTRDTQYF	TGTGCCAGCAGTCCCCAGGTGTTAACGAGGGATACGCAGTATTTT
NA	TRBJ2-2	few	TRBV6-5	CASGETGELFF	TGTGCCAGCGGTGAGACCGGGGAGCTGTTTTTT
TRBD1	TRBJ2-7	once	TRBV29-1	CSVRTGFHEQYF	TGCAGCGTCCGGACAGGGTTCCACGAGCAGTACTTC
NA	TRBJ2-7	NA	TRBV27	CASSRGVEQYF	TGTGCCAGCAGTCGAGGGGTCGAGCAGTACTTC
NA	TRBJ1-1	NA	TRBV11-2	CASSIGKHGYTEAFF	TGTGCCAGCAGCATCGGGAAGCATGGATACACTGAGGCTTTCTTT
NA	TRBJ1-5	few	TRBV28	CASSQNQPQHF	TGTGCCAGCAGTCAGAATCAGCCCCAGCATTTT
NA	TRBJ1-3	once	TRBV6-1	CASRGRTGNTIYF	TGTGCCAGCAGGGGGAGGACAGGAAACACCATATATTTT
NA	TRBJ2-7	NA	TRBV4-3	CASSHLETNYEQYF	TGCGCCAGCAGCCATTTGGAAACCAACTACGAGCAGTACTTC
TRBD2	TRBJ2-1	NA	TRBV7-2	CASSWGTSGGRLNEQFF	TGTGCCAGCAGCTGGGGGACTAGCGGGGGAAGACTCAATGAGCAGTTCTTC
NA	TRBJ1-1	NA	TRBV6-5	CASSYNGGTEAFF	TGTGCCAGCAGTTACAACGGGGGCACTGAAGCTTTCTTT
TRBD1	TRBJ1-4	NA	TRBV4-1	CASSQSGGLANEKLFF	TGCGCCAGCAGCCAATCAGGGGGCTTGGCTAATGAAAAACTGTTTTTT
NA	TRBJ2-1	NA	TRBV14	CASSYLTRGEQFF	TGTGCCAGCAGCTACCTTACACGGGGTGAGCAGTTCTTC
NA	TRBJ1-2	NA	TRBV15	CATSRDHPGDHYGYTF	TGTGCCACCAGCAGAGATCACCCAGGGGATCACTATGGCTACACCTTC
NA	TRBJ1-3	NA	TRBV7-9	CASSLARQDSGNTIYF	TGTGCCAGCAGCTTAGCCCGACAGGACTCTGGAAACACCATATATTTT
NA	TRBJ2-7	NA	TRBV13	CASSSNTPVRRSSYEQYF	TGTGCCAGCAGCTCTAATACCCCTGTGAGGAGGAGCTCCTACGAGCAGTACTTC
TRBD1	TRBJ2-5	NA	TRBV9	CASSGRDSQEAQYF	TGTGCCAGCAGCGGCCGGGACAGCCAAGAGGCCCAGTACTTC
NA	TRBJ2-7	once	TRBV10-3	CAPCGRASYEQYF	TGTGCCCCCTGCGGCAGGGCGTCCTACGAGCAGTACTTC
TRBD1	TRBJ2-1	NA	TRBV11-2	CASSLRTGEYNEQFF	TGTGCCAGCAGCCTAAGGACAGGGGAGTACAATGAGCAGTTCTTC
NA	TRBJ1-1	NA	TRBV7-9	CASSSTGPAEAFF	TGTGCCAGCAGCTCCACCGGACCCGCTGAAGCTTTCTTT
NA	TRBJ2-2	NA	TRBV4-3	CASSQEPVTGELFF	TGCGCCAGCAGCCAAGAACCAGTCACCGGGGAGCTGTTTTTT
NA	TRBJ1-4	NA	TRBV7-2	CASRPGRPNEKLFF	TGTGCCAGCCGTCCGGGACGGCCTAATGAAAAACTGTTTTTT
NA	TRBJ1-2	NA	TRBV5-6	CASSEWRQLHYGYTF	TGTGCCAGCAGCGAATGGAGACAGTTACATTATGGCTACACCTTC
NA	TRBJ2-1	NA	TRBV14	CASSHLREGRGNEQFF	TGTGCCAGCAGCCACCTCAGGGAAGGCCGAGGGAATGAGCAGTTCTTC